These 28 T cell receptor beta chains were sequenced from one sample in a study of blood T cell repertoires in COVID-19. Sequencing was performed with immunoSEQ multiplex PCR; in TCRdb, only in-frame clones are kept and a portion is missing. The sample comprises 55,000 to 65,000 clones, 81% of which are singletons, and more than 30% rests with the top ten. Material: peripheral blood. The receptors come from a man between 60 and 75 years old with COVID-19, enrolled during active disease.

This chain links TRBV2 with TRBJ1-2; 10 bases match TRBD1. The CDR3 is 15 residues long. V dropped 6 bases and J dropped 7; count of bases not matched to a gene: 11. Germline CDR1 and CDR2: SNHLY and FYNNEI. The CDR3 region has the DNA TGTGCCAGCAGGCCTATTAGACAGGGGGCGGTTGGCTACACCTTC. This translates into CASRPIRQGAVGYTF.

This clone was detected a few times. CDR3 sequence reads: CSVGSSSYNEQFF. The CDR3 DNA reads TGCAGCGTTGGGTCTAGCTCCTACAATGAGCAGTTCTTC. The chain couples TRBV29-1 to TRBJ2-1; no reliable D call. The germline CDR1 and CDR2 sequences are SQVTM and ANQGSEA. This CDR3 comprises 13 residues. Trimming shortened V by 4 bases and J by 0 bases, and 7 bases separated the two germline ends.

The chain couples TRBV18 to TRBJ2-7, with 9 bases lining up with TRBD2. The CDR3 sequence is 15 residues long. J lost 2 bases, V lost 3 bases, and 5 bases had no gene match. Per germline, CDR1 KGHSH and CDR2 LQKENI. The CDR3 is CASSPGSGGTYEQYF. The CDR3 region has the DNA TGTGCCAGCTCACCGGGGAGCGGGGGGACCTACGAGCAGTACTTC.

The chain carries TRBV28 and TRBJ1-6; 9 bases align to TRBD1. CDR3 length: 15 amino acids. V was pared by 4 bases and J by 9 bases, with 7 bases of the junction left unmatched. CDR1 MDHEN and CDR2 SYDVKM come from the germline V gene. The CDR3 is CASSSRDRAASPLHF. In DNA form, the CDR3 reads TGTGCCAGCAGTTCCCGGGACAGGGCGGCTTCACCCCTCCACTTT.

This clone is classed as medium-sized. The chain carries TRBV7-2 and TRBJ1-1, with D perhaps matching TRBD1 (5 bases). The germline V gene has CDR1 SGHTA and CDR2 FQGNSA. The CDR3 runs 12 residues. The V end lost 1 base, the J end lost 7 bases, and 7 bases lay between the germline ends. The CDR3 loop is CASSLGGDEAFF. The CDR3 DNA follows: TGTGCCAGCAGCTTAGGGGGCGATGAAGCTTTCTTT.

The V and J genes are TRBV19 and TRBJ1-5; tentatively, D is TRBD1 (5 bases). CDR1 and CDR2 from the germline V gene are LNHDA and SQIVND (reference sequence). Trimming stripped 8 bases from V and 3 bases from J, with 17 bases between. The CDR3 extends over 15 amino acids. The CDR3 sequence: CASRTIGVSNQPQHF. DNA for the CDR3: TGTGCCAGTCGAACCATAGGGGTCTCCAATCAGCCCCAGCATTTT. The full variable domain, its missing parts supplied by reference TRBV19 and TRBJ1-5, is DGGITQSPKYLFRKEGQNVTLSCEQNLNHDAMYWYRQDPGQGLRLIYYSQIVNDFQKGDIAEGYSVSREKKESFPLTVTSAQKNPTAFYLCASRTIGVSNQPQHFGDGTRLSIL.

The chain joins TRBV7-2 to TRBJ2-1; 7 bases fit TRBD1. The CDR3 loop spans 16 amino acids. Germline lookup yields CDR1 SGHTA and CDR2 FQGNSA. With V trimmed by 1 base and J by 3 bases, 6 bases remained unmatched. CDR3 loop: CASSLEGSGGYNEQFF. In nucleotides, the CDR3 is TGTGCCAGCAGCTTAGAAGGGTCAGGGGGCTACAATGAGCAGTTCTTC.

This clone was counted between two and nine times. This CDR3 is CASSHDGGGTEAFF. The DNA for the CDR3 is TGCGCCAGCAGCCACGACGGGGGAGGCACTGAAGCTTTCTTT. The chain links TRBV4-3 to TRBJ1-1; perhaps TRBD1 as D (5 bases). The germline V gene encodes CDR1 LGHNA and CDR2 YSLEER. V was clipped by 3 bases and J by 4 bases, with 12 bases between them. The length of the CDR3 is 14 residues.

The gene calls are TRBV2 and TRBJ2-5; TRBD1 matches at 7 bases. The V segment lost 2 bases and the J segment 2 bases; nucleotides outside the gene matches: 5. Germline values: CDR1 SNHLY, CDR2 FYNNEI. CDR3 length equals 15 residues. The CDR3 nucleotides read TGTGCCAGCAGTGAATGGACAGGACAACAAGAGACCCAGTACTTC. It specifies CASSEWTGQQETQYF.

This clone was counted only a few times. The CDR3 protein is CASSVQQGGLEAFF. DNA of the CDR3: TGTGCCAGCAGCGTACAACAGGGGGGGCTTGAAGCTTTCTTT. V and J are TRBV7-9 and TRBJ1-1, with 8 bases that match TRBD1. The V and J ends lost 5 bases and 7 bases, in that order; junction bases with no gene match: 9. Germline V gives CDR1 SEHNR, CDR2 FQNEAQ (reference sequence). CDR3 size: 14 residues.

The gene calls are TRBV5-6 and TRBJ1-1; TRBD1 might be the D (5 bases). The CDR3 sequence is 12 residues long. Trimming pared 3 bases from V and 3 bases from J, leaving 6 bases between. CDR1 is SGHDT and CDR2 is YYEEEE in the germline V gene. The CDR3 coding sequence is TGTGCCAGCAGCTGGGGGGACACTGAAGCTTTCTTT. Encoded protein: CASSWGDTEAFF.

The chain joins TRBV5-1 to TRBJ1-1; a weak D match, TRBD1 (5 bases). Germline-derived CDR1 and CDR2 are SGHRS and YFSETQ. Trimming removed 1 base at V and 0 bases at J, with 10 bases between. The length of the CDR3 is 15 residues. The CDR3 region is CASSLYQGLNTEAFF. CDR3 DNA: TGCGCCAGCAGCTTGTACCAGGGCCTGAACACTGAAGCTTTCTTT. The full variable domain, completed using reference TRBV5-1 and TRBJ1-1, is KAGVTQTPRYLIKTRGQQVTLSCSPISGHRSVSWYQQTPGQGLQFLFEYFSETQRNKGNFPGRFSGRQFSNSRSEMNVSTLELGDSALYLCASSLYQGLNTEAFFGQGTRLTVV.

This clone was seen a handful of times. The chain is built from TRBV18 and TRBJ1-1; 7 bases are a match to TRBD1. J was trimmed by 2 bases and V by 3 bases; bases with no gene match: 6. Germline V gene data show CDR1 as KGHSH and CDR2 as LQKENI. The CDR3 runs 15 residues. The DNA for the CDR3 is TGTGCCAGCTCACCCGCGGGACAGCCCAACACTGAAGCTTTCTTT. It specifies CASSPAGQPNTEAFF. The full variable domain, completed using reference TRBV18 and TRBJ1-1, is NAGVMQNPRHLVRRRGQEARLRCSPMKGHSHVYWYRQLPEEGLKFMVYLQKENIIDESGMPKERFSAEFPKEGPSILRIQQVVRGDSAAYFCASSPAGQPNTEAFFGQGTRLTVV.

V usage is TRBV12-3 or TRBV12-4 and J usage is TRBJ1-6; the D gene is possibly TRBD1 (5 bases). The CDR3 runs to 13 residues. V was shortened by 1 base and J by 8 bases, with 6 bases between the two germline ends. CDR3 protein: CASSLGGDSPLHF. CDR3 in DNA: TGTGCCAGCAGTTTAGGGGGCGATTCACCCCTCCACTTT.

This rearrangement joins TRBV4-2 to TRBJ2-7; D unclear. The CDR3 contains 14 residues. Trimming removed 3 bases from V and 0 bases from J, with 9 bases in between. The germline CDR1 and CDR2 sequences are LGHNA and YNFKEQ. CDR3 DNA: TGTGCCAGCAGCCATACTCGAATCTCCTACGAGCAGTACTTC. Translated: CASSHTRISYEQYF.

V usage is TRBV18 and J usage is TRBJ2-6; weak D call: TRBD1 (5 bases). Germline V gene data show CDR1 as KGHSH and CDR2 as LQKENI. The ends were cut back, 6 bases at V and 0 bases at J, with 6 bases in the middle. The CDR3 is 14 residues long. The chain's CDR3 is CASSGLSGANVLTF. The CDR3 coding sequence is TGTGCCAGCTCGGGGCTCTCTGGGGCCAACGTCCTGACTTTC.

The rearrangement links TRBV11-2 to TRBJ2-7, with 7 nucleotides matching TRBD2. This CDR3 contains 16 residues. Germline CDR1 SGHAT, CDR2 FQNNGV. V dropped 1 base and J dropped 2; count of bases not matched to a gene: 8. The CDR3 is CASSLGRASGPYEQYF. CDR3 sequence (DNA): TGTGCCAGCAGCTTAGGGAGGGCTAGCGGCCCCTACGAGCAGTACTTC.

This chain connects TRBV7-3 to TRBJ1-6; D is perhaps TRBD1 (6 bases). This CDR3 is built from 15 residues. The germline CDR1 and CDR2 sequences are SGHTA and FQGTGA. V lost 5 bases to trimming and J lost 1 base, with 9 bases between them. The CDR3 loop reads CASSLDRSYNSPLHF. The CDR3 coding sequence is TGTGCCAGCAGCCTGGACAGATCCTATAATTCACCCCTCCACTTT.

CDR3 sequence (DNA): TGTGCCAGCGCTAAGGACAGGAATCGACTAGCTTTCTTT. Protein sequence: CASAKDRNRLAFF. The rearrangement uses TRBV3-1 (or the pseudogene TRBV3-2) and TRBJ1-1; 7 bases match TRBD1. This CDR3 spans 13 amino acids. Per the germline V gene, CDR1 is LGHDT and CDR2 is YNNKEL (reference sequence). V gave up 8 bases and J gave up 10 bases; unmatched junction bases: 13.

V and J are TRBV10-3 and TRBJ1-2, with D uncertain. Germline V gives CDR1 ENHRY, CDR2 SYGVKD. The germline V and J ends were trimmed by 4 bases and 5 bases, with 8 bases remaining between them. The CDR3 consists of 12 residues. This chain's CDR3 is CAISVTAYGYTF. DNA of the CDR3: TGTGCCATCAGTGTTACAGCATATGGCTACACCTTC.

V is TRBV6-5 and J is TRBJ1-1; a possible D gene is TRBD1 (6 bases). Per the germline V gene, CDR1 is MNHEY and CDR2 is SVGAGI. Trimming stripped 5 bases from V and 3 bases from J, with 13 bases between. The length of the CDR3 is 14 residues. The CDR3 loop is CASSRTAGDTEAFF. The CDR3 DNA is TGTGCCAGCAGTCGGACAGCCGGCGACACTGAAGCTTTCTTT.

The count of this clone is one. V and J are TRBV7-9 and TRBJ2-3; possible D gene TRBD2, 5 bases. Germline lookup yields CDR1 SEHNR and CDR2 FQNEAQ (reference sequence). The CDR3 length is 13 residues. V lost 3 bases to trimming and J lost 3 bases, with 7 bases between them. The CDR3 loop is CASSLTTTDTQYF. The CDR3 DNA reads TGTGCCAGCAGCTTGACTACTACAGATACGCAGTATTTT. Variable domain in full (rest from reference TRBV7-9 and TRBJ2-3): DTGVSQNPRHKITKRGQNVTFRCDPISEHNRLYWYRQTLGQGPEFLTYFQNEAQLEKSRLLSDRFSAERPKGSFSTLEIQRTEQGDSAMYLCASSLTTTDTQYFGPGTRLTVL.

V gene TRBV5-8 combines with J gene TRBJ1-4; 7 bases are a match to TRBD1. The CDR3 has 15 amino acids. Germline assignment: CDR1 SGHTS and CDR2 YDEGEE. The J segment lost 7 bases and the V segment lost 6 bases, leaving 12 bases of the junction unmatched. CDR3 nucleotides: TGTGCCAGCAACCCACCAGACAGGGTTGGTGAAAAACTGTTTTTT. Residues: CASNPPDRVGEKLFF.

CDR3 amino acids: CASSDSSRGTEAFF. Written as DNA, the CDR3 is TGTGCCAGCAGTGACTCGAGTCGGGGGACTGAAGCTTTCTTT. The chain recombines TRBV6-4 with TRBJ1-1, with D maybe TRBD1 (5 bases). The length of the CDR3 is 14 residues. Germline CDR1 is MRHNA and CDR2 is SNTAGT. V lost 0 bases to trimming and J lost 5 bases, with 10 bases between them.

This sequence joins TRBV4-1 and TRBJ1-1, with a possible D match to TRBD1 (5 bases). The CDR3 is 17 amino acids. Germline-derived CDR1 and CDR2 are MGHRA and YSYEKL. The V gene lost 0 bases and the J gene lost 0 bases, with 14 bases spanning the gap. This chain's CDR3 is CASSQEGLAGMNTEAFF. Here the CDR3 DNA reads TGCGCCAGCAGCCAAGAAGGGTTAGCAGGGATGAACACTGAAGCTTTCTTT.

The chain joins TRBV9 to TRBJ2-1, with D unresolved. The CDR3 runs 15 residues. Trimming pared 3 bases from V and 6 bases from J, leaving 16 bases between. Per germline, CDR1 SGDLS and CDR2 YYNGEE. CDR3: CASSGLSTGFNEQFF. The CDR3 nucleotides are TGTGCCAGCAGCGGATTGTCAACGGGTTTCAATGAGCAGTTCTTC.

In its sample, this clone was seen once. The chain joins TRBV4-3 to TRBJ2-5; TRBD1 matches 10 bases. CDR3 length equals 16 residues. After removal of 1 base from V and 5 bases from J, the junction contained 7 bases not matched to a gene. Looked up from germline, CDR1 is LGHNA and CDR2 is YSLEER. CDR3 in amino acids: CASSQGGQGITETQYF. The DNA of the CDR3 is TGCGCCAGCAGCCAAGGGGGACAGGGGATAACGGAGACCCAGTACTTC.

The chain joins TRBV6-5 to TRBJ2-7; D call uncertain. CDR3 length equals 13 residues. Germline CDR1 is MNHEY and CDR2 is SVGAGI. V shed 2 bases and J shed 1 base, with 6 bases lying between them. The CDR3 nucleotides are TGTGCCAGCAGTTACCATCAGTCCTACGAGCAGTACTTC. It encodes CASSYHQSYEQYF.